Listed below are T cell receptor beta chains from one sample, sequenced in a study of cytomegalovirus exposure and HLA in healthy donors. The method was immunoSEQ multiplex PCR; TCRdb's version includes in-frame clones alone and lacks a portion of them. The table has some 180,000 clones, about 82% seen once. The sequenced sample consisted of PBMCs. The receptor source for this set is a woman aged 25 to 39 in good health and CMV-seronegative. Each CDR3 is given with its conserved first and last residue. Fields, in order: J gene, D gene, V gene, clone size, CDR3 DNA, CDR3 protein. The D gene is left open where the match is weak. The listing skips clone size in some rows; elsewhere it reads once, few, many or a size class.

TRBJ1-4,TRBD1,TRBV5-1,once,TGCGCCAGCAGCCTGGGGGCCCGGACAGGGGAGGGTGAAAAACTGTTTTTT,CASSLGARTGEGEKLFF
TRBJ2-1,NA,TRBV5-5,NA,TGTGCCAGCAGCTTAGGGGCTCGCAATGAGCAGTTCTTC,CASSLGARNEQFF
TRBJ1-5,TRBD1,TRBV6-6,NA,TGTGCCAGCAGTTACTCCCGACAGGGGAGCAATCAGCCCCAGCATTTT,CASSYSRQGSNQPQHF
TRBJ2-7,TRBD1,TRBV6-1,few,TGTGCCAGTAAGACAGGGGGCTTCTACGAGCAGTACTTC,CASKTGGFYEQYF
TRBJ2-5,TRBD2,TRBV9,NA,TGTGCCAGCAGCCTAACTACTAGCGGGGGGCATCAAGAGACCCAGTACTTC,CASSLTTSGGHQETQYF
TRBJ1-2,TRBD1,TRBV2,NA,TGTGCCAAAACGGGACAGGGCTATGGCTACACCTTC,CAKTGQGYGYTF
TRBJ1-2,NA,TRBV27,NA,TGTGCCAGCAGTTTATCGCCTCCAGGGATTTATGGCTACACCTTC,CASSLSPPGIYGYTF
TRBJ1-3,TRBD1,TRBV19,NA,TGTGCCAGTAGTATGACACAGGGGGCAACTGGAAACACCATATATTTT,CASSMTQGATGNTIYF
TRBJ2-3,NA,TRBV9,NA,TGTGCCAGCAGCGTAGTGGGGGGAACTATCCAAGATACGCAGTATTTT,CASSVVGGTIQDTQYF
TRBJ1-2,TRBD1,TRBV2,NA,TGTGCCAGCAGGGGGGGGACAGGGAGGAACTATGGCTACACCTTC,CASRGGTGRNYGYTF
TRBJ1-4,TRBD1,TRBV10-3,NA,TGTGCCATCAGGGGACAGCGAGTCTCCGAAAAACTGTTTTTT,CAIRGQRVSEKLFF
TRBJ2-2,TRBD2,TRBV2,NA,TGTGCCAGCAGGGCGGGACTAGCGGGGAACACCGGGGAGCTGTTTTTT,CASRAGLAGNTGELFF
TRBJ1-2,NA,TRBV7-2,NA,TGTGCCAGCAGCTTAACAGTCTATGGCTACACCTTC,CASSLTVYGYTF
TRBJ2-7,NA,TRBV5-1,NA,TGCGCCAGCAGCTCCATGACAGGAACCTACGAGCAGTACTTC,CASSSMTGTYEQYF
TRBJ2-5,TRBD2,TRBV4-1,many,TGCGCCAGCAGCCAGGGGACTAGCGCGCAAGAGACCCAGTACTTC,CASSQGTSAQETQYF
TRBJ2-4,TRBD2,TRBV30,NA,TGTGCCTGGAGTGTAGGACGTCGGGGCCTAGCGGGGAGAGTATGGTACTTC,CAWSVGRRGLAGRVWYF
TRBJ2-3,NA,TRBV7-2,once,TGTGCCAGCAGCTTAACGGTAGCCATGAGCACAGATACGCAGTATTTT,CASSLTVAMSTDTQYF
TRBJ1-1,NA,TRBV9,NA,TGTGCCAGCAGCCCCCAGGGGAATCGGGGCACTGAAGCTTTCTTT,CASSPQGNRGTEAFF